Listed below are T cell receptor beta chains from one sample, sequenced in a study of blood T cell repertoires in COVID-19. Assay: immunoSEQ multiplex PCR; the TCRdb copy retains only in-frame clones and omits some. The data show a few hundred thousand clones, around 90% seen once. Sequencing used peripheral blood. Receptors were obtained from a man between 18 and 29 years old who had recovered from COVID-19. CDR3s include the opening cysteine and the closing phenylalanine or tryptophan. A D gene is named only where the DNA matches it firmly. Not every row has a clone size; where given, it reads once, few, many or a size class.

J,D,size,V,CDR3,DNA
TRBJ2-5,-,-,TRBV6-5,CASRLGGGSETQYF,TGTGCCAGCAGGCTAGGTGGGGGGTCAGAGACCCAGTACTTC
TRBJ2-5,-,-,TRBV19,CASSFLHTGSETQYF,TGTGCCAGTAGTTTCCTTCACACAGGGTCAGAGACCCAGTACTTC
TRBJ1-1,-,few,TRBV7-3,CASSLTRDTEAFF,TGTGCCAGCAGCTTAACGAGGGACACTGAAGCTTTCTTT
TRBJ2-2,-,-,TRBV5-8,CASSLGTTSNTGELFF,TGTGCCAGCAGCCTGGGGACAACCTCGAACACCGGGGAGCTGTTTTTT
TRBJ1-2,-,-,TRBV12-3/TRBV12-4,CASRGWENYGYTF,TGTGCCAGCAGGGGATGGGAGAACTATGGCTACACCTTC
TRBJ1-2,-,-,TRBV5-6,CASSYQGNNYGYTF,TGTGCCAGCAGCTACCAGGGGAACAACTATGGCTACACCTTC
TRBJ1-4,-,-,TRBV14,CASSQVGRGISNEKLFF,TGTGCCAGCAGCCAAGTAGGCAGGGGTATCAGTAATGAAAAACTGTTTTTT
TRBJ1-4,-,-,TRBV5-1,CASSLSGDVDEKLFF,TGCGCCAGCAGCTTGAGCGGGGATGTGGATGAAAAACTGTTTTTT
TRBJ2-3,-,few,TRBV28,CASSSPVTDTQYF,TGTGCCAGCAGTTCCCCAGTCACAGATACGCAGTATTTT
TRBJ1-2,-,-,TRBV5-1,CASSPQGLDYGYTF,TGCGCCAGCAGCCCACAGGGTCTTGACTATGGCTACACCTTC
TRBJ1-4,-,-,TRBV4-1,CASSQKTLQVEKLFF,TGCGCCAGCAGCCAGAAAACTTTACAGGTGGAAAAACTGTTTTTT
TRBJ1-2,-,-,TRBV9,CASRGGASGDGYTF,TGTGCCAGCAGGGGAGGGGCCAGTGGGGATGGCTACACCTTC
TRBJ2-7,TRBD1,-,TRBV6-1,CASSEPPGQNSYEQYF,TGTGCCAGCAGTGAACCCCCGGGACAGAACTCCTACGAGCAGTACTTC
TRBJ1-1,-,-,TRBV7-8,CASSLGTREAFF,TGTGCCAGCAGCTTAGGGACAAGAGAAGCTTTCTTT
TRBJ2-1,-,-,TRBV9,CASSGGSSYNEQFF,TGTGCCAGCTCCGGGGGTAGCTCCTACAATGAGCAGTTCTTC
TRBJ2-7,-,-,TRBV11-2,CASSPPGYSYEQYF,TGTGCCAGCAGCCCCCCGGGGTACTCCTACGAGCAGTACTTC
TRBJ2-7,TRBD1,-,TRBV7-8,CASSFGTGPYEQYF,TGTGCCAGCAGCTTTGGGACAGGACCCTACGAGCAGTACTTC
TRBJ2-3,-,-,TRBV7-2,CASSFQGTTDTQYF,TGTGCCAGCAGCTTTCAGGGGACCACAGATACGCAGTATTTT
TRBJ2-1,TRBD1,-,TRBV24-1,CATSDLFTYRGHRNEQFF,TGTGCCACCAGTGATTTGTTTACTTACAGGGGACATCGCAATGAGCAGTTCTTC
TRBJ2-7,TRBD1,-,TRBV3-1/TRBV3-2,CASSRLGTGSYEQYF,TGTGCCAGCAGCCGCCTCGGGACAGGGTCCTACGAGCAGTACTTC
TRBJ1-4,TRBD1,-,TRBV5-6,CASSQLWDRGPTNEKLFF,TGTGCCAGCAGCCAACTATGGGACAGGGGACCAACTAATGAAAAACTGTTTTTT
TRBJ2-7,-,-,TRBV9,CASSVYLGQGYEQYF,TGTGCCAGCAGCGTCTACCTGGGGCAGGGTTACGAGCAGTACTTC
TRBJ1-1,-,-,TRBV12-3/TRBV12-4,CASSLAANTEAFF,TGTGCCAGCAGTTTAGCGGCAAACACTGAAGCTTTCTTT
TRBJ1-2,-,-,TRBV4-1,CASSQSSGENYGYTF,TGCGCCAGCAGCCAATCGAGCGGGGAAAACTATGGCTACACCTTC
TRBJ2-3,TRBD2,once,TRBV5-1,CASSDRTSGGPDTQYF,TGCGCCAGCAGCGACCGGACTAGCGGGGGTCCCGATACGCAGTATTTT
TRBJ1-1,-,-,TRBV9,CASSASPGQLTEAFF,TGTGCCAGCAGCGCTTCGCCCGGACAGCTAACTGAAGCTTTCTTT
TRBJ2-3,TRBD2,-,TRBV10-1,CASSVSTSGSTDTQYF,TGCGCCAGCAGTGTATCTACTAGCGGTTCCACAGATACGCAGTATTTT
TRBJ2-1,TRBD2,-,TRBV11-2,CASSTGLAGGNEQFF,TGTGCCAGCAGTACAGGACTAGCGGGAGGCAATGAGCAGTTCTTC
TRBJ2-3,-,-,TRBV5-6,CASSFWGDRYTDTQYF,TGTGCCAGCAGCTTTTGGGGGGACAGATACACAGATACGCAGTATTTT
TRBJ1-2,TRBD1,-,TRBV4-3,CASSQEPGTGSGYTF,TGCGCCAGCAGCCAAGAGCCCGGGACAGGGAGCGGCTACACCTTC
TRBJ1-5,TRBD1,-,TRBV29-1,CSVRTGEQPQHF,TGCAGCGTTAGGACAGGGGAGCAGCCCCAGCATTTT
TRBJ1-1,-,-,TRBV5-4,CASSPREGNTEAFF,TGTGCCAGCAGCCCGAGGGAGGGGAACACTGAAGCTTTCTTT
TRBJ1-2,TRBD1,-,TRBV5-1,CASNGQENYGYTF,TGCGCCAGCAACGGACAGGAGAACTATGGCTACACCTTC
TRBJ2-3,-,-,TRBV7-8,CASSLDGSTVTQYF,TGTGCCAGCAGCTTAGACGGTAGTACTGTTACGCAGTATTTT
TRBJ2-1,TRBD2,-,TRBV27,CATQRREGLGEQFF,TGTGCCACCCAAAGGCGGGAGGGGTTGGGTGAGCAGTTCTTC
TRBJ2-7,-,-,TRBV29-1,CSVSTRDTSSYEQYF,TGCAGCGTCTCTACCCGGGACACGAGCTCCTACGAGCAGTACTTC
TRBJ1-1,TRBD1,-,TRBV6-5,CASYRGNTEAFF,TGTGCCAGTTACAGGGGAAACACTGAAGCTTTCTTT
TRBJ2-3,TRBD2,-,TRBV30,CAWSNLAGGWQYF,TGTGCCTGGAGTAATCTAGCGGGAGGGTGGCAGTATTTT
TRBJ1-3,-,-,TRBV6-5,CASTVDTRSGNTIYF,TGTGCCAGCACCGTTGACACCCGCTCTGGAAACACCATATATTTT
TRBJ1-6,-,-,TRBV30,CAWSDSFNSPLHF,TGTGCCTGGAGTGACAGTTTTAATTCACCCCTCCACTTT
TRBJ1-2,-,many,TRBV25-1,CASSEGGIKGYTF,TGTGCCAGCAGTGAAGGCGGGATCAAGGGCTACACCTTC
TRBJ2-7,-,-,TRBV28,CASSPGGRSYEQYF,TGTGCCAGCAGTCCTGGAGGGAGGTCCTACGAGCAGTACTTC
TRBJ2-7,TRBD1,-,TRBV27,CASSLNWDRPYEQYF,TGTGCCAGCAGTTTAAACTGGGACAGGCCCTACGAGCAGTACTTC
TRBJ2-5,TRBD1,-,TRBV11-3,CASSEQGAGETQYF,TGTGCCAGCAGCGAGCAGGGGGCAGGGGAGACCCAGTACTTC
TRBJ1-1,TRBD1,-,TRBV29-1,CSVAGQHTEAFF,TGCAGCGTTGCGGGACAGCACACTGAAGCTTTCTTT
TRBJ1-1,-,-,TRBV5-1,CASSSSGGNTEAFF,TGCGCCAGCAGCTCTTCGGGGGGGAACACTGAAGCTTTCTTT
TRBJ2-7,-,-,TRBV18,CASSTLGLSDEQYF,TGTGCCAGCTCTACCTTGGGGCTCTCTGACGAGCAGTACTTC
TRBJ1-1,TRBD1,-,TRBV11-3,CASSSGQGAQNTEAFF,TGTGCCAGCAGCTCCGGACAGGGGGCCCAGAACACTGAAGCTTTCTTT
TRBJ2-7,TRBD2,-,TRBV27,CASSLAGGNYEQYF,TGTGCCAGCAGCCTAGCGGGAGGGAATTACGAGCAGTACTTC
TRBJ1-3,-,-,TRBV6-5,CASSYSVRAAGNTIYF,TGTGCCAGCAGTTACTCGGTCAGGGCGGCTGGAAACACCATATATTTT
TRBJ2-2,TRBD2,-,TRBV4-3,CASSQVAGAGGRELFF,TGCGCCAGCAGCCAAGTTGCGGGAGCGGGGGGGCGGGAGCTGTTTTTT
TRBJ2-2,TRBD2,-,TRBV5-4,CASSYLAGVNTGELFF,TGTGCCAGCAGCTACCTAGCGGGAGTTAACACCGGGGAGCTGTTTTTT
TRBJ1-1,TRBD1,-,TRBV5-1,CASSQEQGTEAFF,TGCGCCAGCAGCCAAGAACAGGGGACTGAAGCTTTCTTT
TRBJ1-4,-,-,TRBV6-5,CASSYSGGREKLFF,TGTGCCAGCAGTTACTCGGGGGGGCGTGAAAAACTGTTTTTT
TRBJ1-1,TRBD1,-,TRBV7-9,CASSPRTGLNTEAFF,TGTGCCAGCAGTCCTCGGACAGGGTTGAACACTGAAGCTTTCTTT
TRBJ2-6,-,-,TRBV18,CASSRREGANVLTF,TGTGCCAGCTCACGACGGGAGGGGGCCAACGTCCTGACTTTC
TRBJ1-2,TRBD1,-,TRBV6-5,CASSYGGRGDYGYTF,TGTGCCAGCAGCTATGGGGGCAGGGGGGACTATGGCTACACCTTC
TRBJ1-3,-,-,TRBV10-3,CAISESRGAGNTIYF,TGTGCCATCAGTGAGTCCAGGGGAGCTGGAAACACCATATATTTT
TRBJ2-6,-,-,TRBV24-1,CATSAGSGANVLTF,TGTGCCACCAGTGCAGGGTCTGGGGCCAACGTCCTGACTTTC